These T cell receptor beta chains were read from a single sample in a study of blood T cell repertoires in COVID-19. Sequencing used immunoSEQ multiplex PCR; TCRdb keeps in-frame clones, though not all of them. This table has 150,000 to 200,000 clones, approximately 94% appearing once. Input material: peripheral blood. The receptors here all came from a man younger than 40 with COVID-19, enrolled during active disease. The CDR3 runs from the conserved cysteine through the conserved F or W. The D gene is left open where the match is weak. Clone size is stated in some rows and not others, as once, few, many or a class when expanded.

J: TRBJ1-2; V: TRBV27; D: .; size: .; DNA: TGTGCCAGCAGTTTATTCCCTGGGCATGGCTACACCTTC; CDR3: CASSLFPGHGYTF
J: TRBJ1-1; V: TRBV19; D: TRBD1; size: .; DNA: TGTGCCACCTGGCGGAAGACAGGGGCGGCCACTGAAGCTTTCTTT; CDR3: CATWRKTGAATEAFF
J: TRBJ1-5; V: TRBV5-1; D: .; size: .; DNA: TGCGCCAGCAGCTTGGACGGGGATAGCAATCAGCCCCAGCATTTT; CDR3: CASSLDGDSNQPQHF
J: TRBJ2-1; V: TRBV11-3; D: TRBD2; size: .; DNA: TGTGCCAGCAGCCTATCCCTGACTAGCGGGGGGGCGGAAGAGCAGTTCTTC; CDR3: CASSLSLTSGGAEEQFF
J: TRBJ2-7; V: TRBV27; D: TRBD1; size: .; DNA: TGTGCCAGCAGTTTATCGCTTGGCAGGGGGTACGAGCAGTACTTC; CDR3: CASSLSLGRGYEQYF
J: TRBJ1-3; V: TRBV30; D: .; size: .; DNA: TGTGCCTGGAGTAAAGGGAGCTCTGGAAACACCATATATTTT; CDR3: CAWSKGSSGNTIYF
J: TRBJ1-4; V: TRBV2; D: TRBD1; size: .; DNA: TGTGCCAGCAGATTCTCGGACAGGGAGGAGGGGACTAATGAAAAACTGTTTTTT; CDR3: CASRFSDREEGTNEKLFF
J: TRBJ2-7; V: TRBV4-1; D: TRBD2; size: once; DNA: TGCGCCAGCAGCCAAGCGGGGGGGCGGTCCTACGAGCAGTACTTC; CDR3: CASSQAGGRSYEQYF
J: TRBJ2-1; V: TRBV6-5; D: .; size: once; DNA: TGTGCCAGCAGTTATGTTAGCGGTTACAATGAGCAGTTCTTC; CDR3: CASSYVSGYNEQFF
J: TRBJ2-5; V: TRBV11-2; D: .; size: .; DNA: TGTGCCAGCAGCTTACAATTCAGGGGAGAGACCCAGTACTTC; CDR3: CASSLQFRGETQYF
J: TRBJ2-1; V: TRBV24-1; D: TRBD1; size: .; DNA: TGTGCCACCAGTGACGGGACAGTCGGCTACAATGAGCAGTTCTTC; CDR3: CATSDGTVGYNEQFF
J: TRBJ1-2; V: TRBV4-1; D: .; size: .; DNA: TGCGCCAGCAGCCAAGTGACGACATTCTATGGCTACACCTTC; CDR3: CASSQVTTFYGYTF
J: TRBJ1-2; V: TRBV12-3/TRBV12-4; D: .; size: .; DNA: TGTGCCAGCAATGGAGGCGTGGGCTACACCTTC; CDR3: CASNGGVGYTF
J: TRBJ2-3; V: TRBV15; D: TRBD1; size: .; DNA: TGTGCCACCAGCAGAGATCAGGGGGCTTACACAGATACGCAGTATTTT; CDR3: CATSRDQGAYTDTQYF
J: TRBJ2-7; V: TRBV5-1; D: .; size: once; DNA: TGCGCCAGCAGCCTAGAAACAGGCTACGAGCAGTACTTC; CDR3: CASSLETGYEQYF
J: TRBJ2-6; V: TRBV5-1; D: .; size: .; DNA: TGCGCCAGCATTGGACAGCCCCAATCTGGGGCCAACGTCCTGACTTTC; CDR3: CASIGQPQSGANVLTF
J: TRBJ1-3; V: TRBV2; D: .; size: .; DNA: TGTGCCAGCTCAAAGAGGGATGTCAGGTCTGGAAACACCATATATTTT; CDR3: CASSKRDVRSGNTIYF
J: TRBJ2-5; V: TRBV5-1; D: TRBD1; size: .; DNA: TGCGCCAGCAGCTTGGTCGGGACAGGGTGGATGGAGACCCAGTACTTC; CDR3: CASSLVGTGWMETQYF
J: TRBJ1-1; V: TRBV29-1; D: .; size: once; DNA: TGCAGCGTGATGTGGTCAGGGGTAACGGGCACTGAAGCTTTCTTT; CDR3: CSVMWSGVTGTEAFF
J: TRBJ2-5; V: TRBV27; D: TRBD2; size: .; DNA: TGTGCCAGCACACGGACTAGCGGGGGGAGAGAGACCCAGTACTTC; CDR3: CASTRTSGGRETQYF
J: TRBJ1-2; V: TRBV4-1; D: .; size: .; DNA: TGCGCCAGCAGCCAAGAGGAACCGAGGGGGGGCTACACCTTC; CDR3: CASSQEEPRGGYTF
J: TRBJ2-3; V: TRBV5-1; D: TRBD2; size: .; DNA: TGCGCCAGCAGTGGGCGGGGGGGACCACCGGATACGCAGTATTTT; CDR3: CASSGRGGPPDTQYF
J: TRBJ2-2; V: TRBV3-1/TRBV3-2; D: .; size: .; DNA: TGTGCCAGCACCCGCACGCGGGGCACCGGGGAGCTGTTTTTT; CDR3: CASTRTRGTGELFF
J: TRBJ1-3; V: TRBV7-9; D: .; size: .; DNA: TGTGCCAGCAGCCTGAGCTGGGGACACCCTACCTCTGGAAACACCATATATTTT; CDR3: CASSLSWGHPTSGNTIYF
J: TRBJ1-2; V: TRBV18; D: .; size: .; DNA: TGTGCCAGCTCCCGGGCCCGGGAGGTTGGCTACACCTTC; CDR3: CASSRAREVGYTF
J: TRBJ2-7; V: TRBV27; D: TRBD1; size: .; DNA: TGTGCCAGCAGTCCCAGACAGGGGGCCGATCCCTACGAGCAGTACTTC; CDR3: CASSPRQGADPYEQYF
J: TRBJ1-1; V: TRBV7-9; D: .; size: .; DNA: TGTGCCAGCAGCTTAGTAACAGGGTACAACACTGAAGCTTTCTTT; CDR3: CASSLVTGYNTEAFF
J: TRBJ2-7; V: TRBV19; D: .; size: .; DNA: TGTGCCAGTAGTTTAGTGGCAGGGGCACACTACGAGCAGTACTTC; CDR3: CASSLVAGAHYEQYF
J: TRBJ1-2; V: TRBV18; D: .; size: .; DNA: TGTGCCAGCTCCCCCGGGGGAGACTATGGCTACACCTTC; CDR3: CASSPGGDYGYTF
J: TRBJ1-2; V: TRBV7-6; D: TRBD1; size: .; DNA: TGTGCCAGCAGCTTAGCGCGGGACAGAGCTAACTATGGCTACACCTTC; CDR3: CASSLARDRANYGYTF
J: TRBJ2-7; V: TRBV10-1; D: TRBD1; size: .; DNA: TGCGCCAGCAGCCCGGGACAGGGCCCCGAGCAGTACTTC; CDR3: CASSPGQGPEQYF
J: TRBJ1-3; V: TRBV20-1; D: .; size: .; DNA: TGCAGTGCTAGTTCGGGTTCTGGAAACACCATATATTTT; CDR3: CSASSGSGNTIYF